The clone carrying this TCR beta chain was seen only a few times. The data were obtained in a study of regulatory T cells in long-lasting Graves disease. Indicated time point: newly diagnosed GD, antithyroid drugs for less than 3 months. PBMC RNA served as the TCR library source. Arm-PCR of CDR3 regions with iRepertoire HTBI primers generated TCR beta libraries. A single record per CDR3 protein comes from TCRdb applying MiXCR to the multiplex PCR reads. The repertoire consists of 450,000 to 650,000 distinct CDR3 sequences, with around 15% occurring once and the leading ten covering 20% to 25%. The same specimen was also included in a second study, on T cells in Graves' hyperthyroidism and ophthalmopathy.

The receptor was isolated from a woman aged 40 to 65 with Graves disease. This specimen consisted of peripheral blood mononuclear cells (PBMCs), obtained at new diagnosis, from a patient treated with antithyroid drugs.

CDR3 region: CASTPPGNEQFF. CDR3 nucleotide sequence: TGCGCCAGCACTCCCCCGGGCAATGAGCAGTTCTTC. V gene TRBV5-1 combines with J gene TRBJ2-1; D ambiguous. The CDR3 has 12 residues. Germline loops: CDR1 SGHRS, CDR2 YFSETQ. Trimming stripped 6 bases from V and 6 bases from J, with 10 bases between.